This TCR beta chain was observed in a study of shared clonotypes between healthy human individuals (TCRdb year 2020). About the study as a whole: The cohort included three men and a couple of women between 18 and 49 years of age. For each donor, CD4 naive and CD4 memory were each run on three plates, CD8 naive on two plates, and CD8 memory on one plate. To estimate repertoire size and how much clonotype sharing occurs between individuals, the study deeply sequenced the blood TCR repertoires of five healthy adults. To increase sequencing depth and limit assay-specific biases, TCR repertoire library preparation and sequencing were carried out by different laboratories using diverse techniques. Leukapheresis yielded between about 0.85 and 9 billion PBMCs per donor. Overall results and qualifications from the work: Across a few donors, 4.5% to 6.5% of naive CD4, 3% to 4% of naive CD8, about 2.3% of memory CD4, and 0.4% of memory CD8 clonotypes were shared. Only blood was sampled, and tissue TCR repertoires likely differ from those in blood. Naive subsets generally had larger estimated clonotype richness than memory subsets. The small number of donors limited the genetic and exposure-history diversity represented. Pairwise subsampling led to the expectation that sequencing depth would affect the degree of clonotype sharing among donors. Even with the large sequencing depth, rarefaction of the sorted-subset datasets indicated that sequencing was incomplete. Compared with non-shared clonotypes, the clonotypes found in all four sorted-subset donors had higher generation probabilities.

Healthy HIV-negative adults with no recently reported acute infections or vaccinations were included as donors. Every donor was a Caucasian adult residing in Nashville, Tennessee, USA. CD4+ T cells were enriched by magnetic negative selection, after which naive cells were positively selected on CD45RA and the negative fraction was taken as the memory subset. Blood was obtained by leukapheresis, after which PBMCs were separated by Ficoll-Histopaque density gradient centrifugation and cryopreserved in liquid nitrogen vapor phase. Analytical flow cytometry was used to check the purity and quantity of each magnetically sorted T cell population. Genomic DNA was isolated from every sorted fraction and measured by UV absorbance on a Nanodrop 2000c. The V and J ends are trimmed by 5 bases and 1 base, leaving 17 bases between them. From the cysteine through the phenylalanine, the CDR3 covers 16 amino acids. Left in the record is the CDR3 DNA by itself, 48 bases read in frame from the first base. From a lookup of the germline V gene, CDR1 and CDR2 are SGHAT and FQNNGV.

Using the deep immunoSEQ assay, multiplex PCR amplified TCR CDR3 regions from genomic DNA. Extracted genomic DNA from each cell subset was distributed evenly across all wells of several immunoSEQ 96-well plates, and each plate was treated as a replicate. For sorted subsets, 150 to 250 ng of genomic DNA, equivalent to 25,000 to 35,000 T cell genomes, went into each replicate PCR. The purified libraries were quantified using a Qubit 3.0 fluorometer, sized with a Bioanalyzer 2100, and then quantified again using the KAPA Library Quantification kit. Every immunoSEQ 96-well plate was sequenced on a separate single-read 150-cycle Illumina NextSeq 550 flow cell. In the paper's pipeline: The immunoSEQ output contained only junctional sequences without quality scores, so filtering could not match that applied to full-length reads. To assign V/J genes and CDR3, sequences were annotated against IMGT germline references using PyIR, a Python wrapper for IgBLAST v1.9. Reads with weak V/J assignments (E-value above 1e-6), missing CDR3, stop codons, out-of-frame junctions, or ambiguous translated residues were removed. A V3J clonotype was defined by an identical inferred V gene, J gene, and CDR3 amino acid sequence. The percentage overlap between two repertoires was calculated by dividing the number of shared unique clonotypes by the size of the smaller repertoire. Repertoire richness was assessed with RTK rarefaction, the Chao1 estimator, and Recon v2.1 estimates of unobserved clonotypes. For all TCRbeta clonotypes obtained by the gDNA method from several donors, generation probabilities were computed with OLGA. TCRdb carries this immuneACCESS record with in-frame sequences only. Its versions omit some clonotypes, under half of them owing to an unresolved V gene in the studies checked, with the rest unexplained. The D gene and trimming were derived from the DNA, and the V and J assignments and clone size from that table. This sample lists roughly 700,000 clones; approximately 79% were detected once. Over 1.5% of the sample is in the top ten clones.

Concerning this clone: Its antigen has not been determined. Within one base of it there is no much larger clone, and no base qualities were kept.

The V and J genes are TRBV11-2 and TRBJ1-1; no D gene can be assigned with confidence. Sequenced input: memory CD4+ T cells sorted from blood. What the cell subset or site label conveys for this sample: CD45RA-negative fraction. This receptor was obtained from a woman between 25 and 40 years old in good health. The CDR3 is CASSPIKGNRNTEAFF. Read as DNA, the sequence is TGTGCCAGCAGCCCTATCAAGGGCAACCGGAACACTGAAGCTTTCTTT.